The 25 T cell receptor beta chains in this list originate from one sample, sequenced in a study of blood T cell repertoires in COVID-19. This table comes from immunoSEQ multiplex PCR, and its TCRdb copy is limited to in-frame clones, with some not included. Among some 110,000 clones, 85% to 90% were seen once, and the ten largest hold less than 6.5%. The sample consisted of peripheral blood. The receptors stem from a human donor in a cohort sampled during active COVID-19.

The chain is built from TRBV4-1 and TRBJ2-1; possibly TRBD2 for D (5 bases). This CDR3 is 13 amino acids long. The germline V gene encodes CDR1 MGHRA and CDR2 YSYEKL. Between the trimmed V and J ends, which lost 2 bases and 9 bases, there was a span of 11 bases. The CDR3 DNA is TGCGCCAGCAGCCAACAAGGAGGCGGTGAGCAGTTCTTC. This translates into CASSQQGGGEQFF.

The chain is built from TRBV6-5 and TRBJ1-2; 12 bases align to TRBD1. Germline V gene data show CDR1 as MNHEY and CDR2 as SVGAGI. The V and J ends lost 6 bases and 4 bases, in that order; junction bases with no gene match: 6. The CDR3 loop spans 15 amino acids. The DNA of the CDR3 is TGTGCCAGCAGCCCACTGGGACAGGGGGCCTATGGCTACACCTTC. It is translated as CASSPLGQGAYGYTF.

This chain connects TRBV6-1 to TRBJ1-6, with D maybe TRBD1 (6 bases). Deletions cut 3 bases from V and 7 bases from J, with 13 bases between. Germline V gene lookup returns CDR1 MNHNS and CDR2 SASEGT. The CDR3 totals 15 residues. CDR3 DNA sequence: TGTGCCAGCAGTGATGAAGCGGGGGCAAATTCACCCCTCCACTTT. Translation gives CASSDEAGANSPLHF.

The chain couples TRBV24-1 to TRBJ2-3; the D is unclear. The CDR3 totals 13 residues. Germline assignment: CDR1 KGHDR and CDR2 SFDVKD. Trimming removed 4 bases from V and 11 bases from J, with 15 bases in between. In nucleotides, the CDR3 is TGTGCCACCAGTGACTCACAGTTTCTTAGGCAGTATTTT. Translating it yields CATSDSQFLRQYF.

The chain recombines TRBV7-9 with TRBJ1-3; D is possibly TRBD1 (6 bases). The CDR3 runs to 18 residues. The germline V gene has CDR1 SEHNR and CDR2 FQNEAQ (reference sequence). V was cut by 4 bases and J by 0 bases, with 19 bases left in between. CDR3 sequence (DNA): TGTGCCAGCAGCTCGACAGGTCTTAGGTCCTCCTCTGGAAACACCATATATTTT. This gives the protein CASSSTGLRSSSGNTIYF.

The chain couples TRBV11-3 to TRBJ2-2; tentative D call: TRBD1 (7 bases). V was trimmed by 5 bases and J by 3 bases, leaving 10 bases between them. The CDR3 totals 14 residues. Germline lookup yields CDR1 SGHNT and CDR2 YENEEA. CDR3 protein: CASSTRGDTGELFF. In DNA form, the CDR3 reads TGTGCCAGCAGCACCAGGGGGGACACCGGGGAGCTGTTTTTT. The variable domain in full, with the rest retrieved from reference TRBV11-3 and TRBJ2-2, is EAGVVQSPRYKIIEKKQPVAFWCNPISGHNTLYWYLQNLGQGPELLIRYENEEAVDDSQLPKDRFSAERLKGVDSTLKIQPAELGDSAVYLCASSTRGDTGELFFGEGSRLTVL.

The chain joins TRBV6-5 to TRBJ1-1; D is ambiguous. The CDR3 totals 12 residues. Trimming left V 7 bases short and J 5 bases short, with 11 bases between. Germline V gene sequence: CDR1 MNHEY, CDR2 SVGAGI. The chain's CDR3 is CASTIGRTEAFF. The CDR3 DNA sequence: TGTGCCAGCACGATAGGGAGGACTGAAGCTTTCTTT.

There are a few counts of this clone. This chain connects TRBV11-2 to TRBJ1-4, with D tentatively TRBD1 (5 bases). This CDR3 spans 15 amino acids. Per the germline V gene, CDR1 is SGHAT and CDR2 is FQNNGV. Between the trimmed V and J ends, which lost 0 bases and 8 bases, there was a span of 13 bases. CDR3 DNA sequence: TGTGCCAGCAGCTTAGATGGAGGGGTGTGGGAAAAACTGTTTTTT. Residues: CASSLDGGVWEKLFF.

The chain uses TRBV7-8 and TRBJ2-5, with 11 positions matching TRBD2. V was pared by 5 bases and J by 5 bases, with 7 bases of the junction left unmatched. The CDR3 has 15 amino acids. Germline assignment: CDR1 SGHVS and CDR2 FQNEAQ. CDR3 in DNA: TGTGCCAGCAGCCTCTCGACTAGCGGGACGGAGACCCAGTACTTC. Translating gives CASSLSTSGTETQYF. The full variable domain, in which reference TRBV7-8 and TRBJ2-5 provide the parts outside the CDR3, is GAGVSQSPRYKVAKRGQDVALRCDPISGHVSLFWYQQALGQGPEFLTYFQNEAQLDKSGLPSDRFFAERPEGSVSTLKIQRTQQEDSAVYLCASSLSTSGTETQYFGPGTRLLVL.

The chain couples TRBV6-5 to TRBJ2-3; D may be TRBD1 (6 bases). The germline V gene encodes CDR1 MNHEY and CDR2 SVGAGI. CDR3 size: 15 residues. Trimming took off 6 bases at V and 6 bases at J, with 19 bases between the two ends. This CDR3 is CASRKQGSIQDTQYF. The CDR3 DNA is TGTGCCAGCAGAAAACAGGGTTCTATCCAGGATACGCAGTATTTT.

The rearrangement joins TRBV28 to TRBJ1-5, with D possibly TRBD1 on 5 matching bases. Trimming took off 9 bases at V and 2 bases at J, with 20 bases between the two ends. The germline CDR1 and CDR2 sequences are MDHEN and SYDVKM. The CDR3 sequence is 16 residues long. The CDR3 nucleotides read TGTGCCAGTGGACGGTTCAGGGAACGGGGCAATCAGCCCCAGCATTTT. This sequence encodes CASGRFRERGNQPQHF.

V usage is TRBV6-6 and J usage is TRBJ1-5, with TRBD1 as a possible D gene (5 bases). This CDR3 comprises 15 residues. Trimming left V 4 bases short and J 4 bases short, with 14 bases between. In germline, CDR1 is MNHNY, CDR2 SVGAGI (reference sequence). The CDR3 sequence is CASSSGTGINQPQHF. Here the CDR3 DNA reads TGTGCCAGCAGTTCCGGCACAGGTATTAATCAGCCCCAGCATTTT.

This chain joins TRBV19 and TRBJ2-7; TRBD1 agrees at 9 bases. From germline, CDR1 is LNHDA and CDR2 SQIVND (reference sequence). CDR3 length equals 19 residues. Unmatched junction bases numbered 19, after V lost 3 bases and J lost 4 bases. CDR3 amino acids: CASSIIGLRGDRVLYEQYF. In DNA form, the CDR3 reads TGTGCCAGTAGTATTATCGGTCTGCGTGGGGACAGGGTACTTTACGAGCAGTACTTC.

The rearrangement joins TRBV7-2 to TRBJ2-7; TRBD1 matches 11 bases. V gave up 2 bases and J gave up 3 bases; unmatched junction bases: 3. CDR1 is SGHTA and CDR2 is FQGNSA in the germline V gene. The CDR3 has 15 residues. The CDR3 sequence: CASSLSGTGGYEQYF. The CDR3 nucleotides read TGTGCCAGCAGCTTATCCGGGACAGGGGGCTACGAGCAGTACTTC.

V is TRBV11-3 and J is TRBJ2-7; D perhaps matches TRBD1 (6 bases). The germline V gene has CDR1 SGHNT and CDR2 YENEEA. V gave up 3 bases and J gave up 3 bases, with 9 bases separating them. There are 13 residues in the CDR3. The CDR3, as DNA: TGTGCCAGCAGCTTTAACAGGGACTACGAGCAGTACTTC. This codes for CASSFNRDYEQYF. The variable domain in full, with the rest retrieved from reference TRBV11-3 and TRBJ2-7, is EAGVVQSPRYKIIEKKQPVAFWCNPISGHNTLYWYLQNLGQGPELLIRYENEEAVDDSQLPKDRFSAERLKGVDSTLKIQPAELGDSAVYLCASSFNRDYEQYFGPGTRLTVT.

DNA of the CDR3: TGCGCCACCAGTGAGTGGGACAGGGGGATCGAGCAGTACTTC. Protein: CATSEWDRGIEQYF. The genes are TRBV5-1 and TRBJ2-7, with 11 bases aligning to TRBD1. Germline CDR1 and CDR2: SGHRS and YFSETQ. CDR3 length equals 14 residues. Trimming removed 9 bases from V and 6 bases from J; junction bases left unmatched: 11.

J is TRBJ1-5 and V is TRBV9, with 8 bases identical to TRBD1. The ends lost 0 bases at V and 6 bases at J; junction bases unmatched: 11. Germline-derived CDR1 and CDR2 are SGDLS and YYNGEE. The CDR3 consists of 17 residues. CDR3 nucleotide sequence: TGTGCCAGCAGCGTAGTAGGGGCTCCAGGGGGCCGTCAGCCCCAGCATTTT. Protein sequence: CASSVVGAPGGRQPQHF.

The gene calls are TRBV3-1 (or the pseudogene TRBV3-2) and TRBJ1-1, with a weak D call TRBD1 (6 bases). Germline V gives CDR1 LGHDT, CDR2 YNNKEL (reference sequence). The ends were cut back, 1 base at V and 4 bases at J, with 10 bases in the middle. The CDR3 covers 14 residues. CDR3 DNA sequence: TGTGCCAGCAGCCAAGTGGAAGGGGGCACTGAAGCTTTCTTT. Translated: CASSQVEGGTEAFF.

The CDR3 is CASTPRGTGVAGANVLTF. CDR3 sequence (DNA): TGTGCCAGCACCCCTAGGGGGACAGGGGTGGCTGGGGCCAACGTCCTGACTTTC. The rearrangement uses TRBV6-2 or TRBV6-3 and TRBJ2-6; 10 bases line up with TRBD1. Trimming cost V 7 bases and J 2 bases; bases outside gene matches: 11. Per the germline V gene, CDR1 is MNHEY and CDR2 is SVGEGT. The length of the CDR3 is 18 residues.

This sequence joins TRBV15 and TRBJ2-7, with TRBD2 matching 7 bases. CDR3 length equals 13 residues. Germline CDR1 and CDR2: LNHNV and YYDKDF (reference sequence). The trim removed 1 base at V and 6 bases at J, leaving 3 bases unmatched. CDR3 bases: TGTGCCACCAGCAGAGGAGGCGGGGGCGAGCAGTACTTC. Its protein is CATSRGGGGEQYF.

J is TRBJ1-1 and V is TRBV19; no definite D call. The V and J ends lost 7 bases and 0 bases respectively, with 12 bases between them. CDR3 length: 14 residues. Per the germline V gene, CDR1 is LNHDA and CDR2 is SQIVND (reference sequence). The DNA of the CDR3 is TGTGCCAGTATGCCCGCTGGCATGAACACTGAAGCTTTCTTT. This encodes CASMPAGMNTEAFF.

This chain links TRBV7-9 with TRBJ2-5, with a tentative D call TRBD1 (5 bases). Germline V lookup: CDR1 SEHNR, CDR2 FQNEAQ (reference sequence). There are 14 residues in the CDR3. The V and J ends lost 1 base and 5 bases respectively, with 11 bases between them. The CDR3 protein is CASSLGWGRETQYF. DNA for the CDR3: TGTGCCAGCAGCTTAGGTTGGGGCAGGGAGACCCAGTACTTC.

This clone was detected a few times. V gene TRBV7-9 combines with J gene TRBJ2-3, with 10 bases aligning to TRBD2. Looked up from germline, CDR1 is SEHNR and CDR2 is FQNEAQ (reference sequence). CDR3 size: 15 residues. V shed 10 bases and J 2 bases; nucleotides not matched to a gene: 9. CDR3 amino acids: CATQGLAAVTDTQYF. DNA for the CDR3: TGTGCCACACAAGGACTAGCGGCTGTCACAGATACGCAGTATTTT. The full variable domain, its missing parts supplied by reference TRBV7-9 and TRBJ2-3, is DTGVSQNPRHKITKRGQNVTFRCDPISEHNRLYWYRQTLGQGPEFLTYFQNEAQLEKSRLLSDRFSAERPKGSFSTLEIQRTEQGDSAMYLCATQGLAAVTDTQYFGPGTRLTVL.

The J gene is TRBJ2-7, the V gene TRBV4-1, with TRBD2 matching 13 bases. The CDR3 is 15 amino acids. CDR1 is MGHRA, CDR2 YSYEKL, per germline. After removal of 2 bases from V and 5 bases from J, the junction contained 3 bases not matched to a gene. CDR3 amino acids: CASSQIGLAGDEQYF. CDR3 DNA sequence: TGCGCCAGCAGCCAAATTGGACTAGCGGGAGACGAGCAGTACTTC.

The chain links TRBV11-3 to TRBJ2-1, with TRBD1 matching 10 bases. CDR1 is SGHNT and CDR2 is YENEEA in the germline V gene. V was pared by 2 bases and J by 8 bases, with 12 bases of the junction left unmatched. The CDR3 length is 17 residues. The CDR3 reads CASSLWFSGTGDYEQFF. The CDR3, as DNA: TGTGCCAGCAGCTTATGGTTCTCCGGGACAGGGGATTATGAGCAGTTCTTC.